This record concerns one T cell receptor beta chain sequence. J was trimmed by 4 bases and V by 3 bases; bases with no gene match: 10. Germline V CDR1 and CDR2: SGDLS, YYNGEE. The CDR3 runs 16 residues. The data were obtained in a study of control samples from healthy donors and cancer patients. Here immunoSEQ multiplex PCR was the method, and the copy in TCRdb shows in-frame clones only, minus some. The sample consists of 99,000 or so clones, roughly 82% of them appearing once. The TCR was taken from a man between 60 and 75 years old in good health. The chain uses TRBV9 and TRBJ2-5; 9 bases are a match to TRBD2. The sample consisted of blood. This chain's CDR3 is CASSGWGFSGRETQYF. The DNA of the CDR3 is TGTGCCAGCAGCGGCTGGGGTTTTAGCGGGAGAGAGACCCAGTACTTC.